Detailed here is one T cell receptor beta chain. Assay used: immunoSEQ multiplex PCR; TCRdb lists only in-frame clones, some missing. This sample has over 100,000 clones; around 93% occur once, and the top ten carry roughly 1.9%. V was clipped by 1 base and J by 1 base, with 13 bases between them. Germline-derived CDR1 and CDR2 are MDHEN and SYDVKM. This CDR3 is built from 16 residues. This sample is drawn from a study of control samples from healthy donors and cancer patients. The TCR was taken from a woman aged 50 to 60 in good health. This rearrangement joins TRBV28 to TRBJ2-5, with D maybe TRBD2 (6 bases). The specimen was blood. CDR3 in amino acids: CASSLFSAGFQETQYF. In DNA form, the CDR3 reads TGTGCCAGCAGTTTATTCTCGGCGGGGTTCCAAGAGACCCAGTACTTC.